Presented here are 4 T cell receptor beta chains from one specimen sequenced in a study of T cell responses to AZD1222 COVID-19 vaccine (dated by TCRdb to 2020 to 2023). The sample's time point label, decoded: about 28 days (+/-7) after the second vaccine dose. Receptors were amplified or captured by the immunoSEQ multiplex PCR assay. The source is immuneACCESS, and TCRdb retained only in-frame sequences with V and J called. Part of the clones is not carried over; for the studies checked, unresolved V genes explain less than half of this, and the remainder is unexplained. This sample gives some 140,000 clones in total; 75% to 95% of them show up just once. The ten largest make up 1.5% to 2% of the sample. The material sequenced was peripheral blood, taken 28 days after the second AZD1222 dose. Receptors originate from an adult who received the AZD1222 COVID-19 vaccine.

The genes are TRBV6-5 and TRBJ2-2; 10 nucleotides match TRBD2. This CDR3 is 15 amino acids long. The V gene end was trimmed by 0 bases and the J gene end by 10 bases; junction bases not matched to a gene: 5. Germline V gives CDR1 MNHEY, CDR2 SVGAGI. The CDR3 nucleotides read TGTGCCAGCAGTTACTCTGCTAGCGGGGGCTTGGAGCTGTTTTTT. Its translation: CASSYSASGGLELFF.

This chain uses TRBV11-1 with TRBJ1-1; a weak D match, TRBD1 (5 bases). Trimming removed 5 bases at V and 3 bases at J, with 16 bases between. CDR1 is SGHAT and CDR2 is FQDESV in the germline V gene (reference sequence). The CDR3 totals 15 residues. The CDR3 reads CASSRRWGEDTEAFF. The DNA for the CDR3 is TGTGCCAGCAGCCGCCGATGGGGGGAGGACACTGAAGCTTTCTTT.

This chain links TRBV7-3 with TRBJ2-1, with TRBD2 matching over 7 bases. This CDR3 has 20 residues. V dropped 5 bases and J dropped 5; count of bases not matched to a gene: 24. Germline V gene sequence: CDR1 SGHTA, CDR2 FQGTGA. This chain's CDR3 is CASSTKKVTGGREPNNEQFF. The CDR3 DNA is TGTGCCAGCAGCACCAAGAAAGTTACTGGTGGGCGGGAGCCAAACAATGAGCAGTTCTTC.

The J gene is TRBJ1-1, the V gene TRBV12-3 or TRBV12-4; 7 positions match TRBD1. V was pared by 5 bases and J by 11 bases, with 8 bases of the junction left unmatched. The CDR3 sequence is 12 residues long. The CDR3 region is CASSEQGQVAFF. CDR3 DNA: TGTGCCAGCAGTGAACAGGGGCAGGTTGCTTTCTTT.